The 20 T cell receptor beta chains presented below share a single source sample, sequenced in a study of shared clonotypes between healthy human individuals. Some clones are missing from TCRdb's copy, which holds only in-frame ones; the method was immunoSEQ multiplex PCR. The profile shows 550,000 to 750,000 clones, about 91% of them singletons. In the naive CD8 group, cells lacked CD45RO and were positively selected for CCR7, so terminally differentiated effector memory CD45RA+ cells were left out. What was sequenced was naive CD8+ T cells sorted from blood. The receptors come from a young man in good health.

The chain has TRBV7-9 and TRBJ1-1, with TRBD1 identical over 12 bases. The ends lost 5 bases at V and 4 bases at J; junction bases unmatched: 2. CDR1 and CDR2 from the germline V gene are SEHNR and FQNEAQ (reference sequence). This CDR3 spans 14 amino acids. The CDR3 nucleotides are TGTGCCAGCAGCCCGGGACAGGGGGCCACTGAAGCTTTCTTT. Its translation: CASSPGQGATEAFF.

V and J are TRBV7-9 and TRBJ1-5; D not resolved. Germline CDR1 SEHNR, CDR2 FQNEAQ (reference sequence). The CDR3 is 12 residues long. Between the trimmed V and J ends, which lost 5 bases and 5 bases, there was a span of 7 bases. The CDR3 loop is CASSPTDQPQHF. CDR3 nucleotides: TGTGCCAGCAGCCCTACTGATCAGCCCCAGCATTTT.

The chain links TRBV5-6 to TRBJ1-5, with 8 bases identical to TRBD1. The junction had 4 bases not matched to a gene; V was cut back by 5 bases and J by 6 bases. Per the germline V gene, CDR1 is SGHDT and CDR2 is YYEEEE. CDR3 length equals 13 residues. The CDR3 loop is CASSQGAAQPQHF. In nucleotides, the CDR3 is TGTGCCAGCAGTCAGGGGGCCGCTCAGCCCCAGCATTTT.

This chain uses TRBV5-8 with TRBJ2-5; D is possibly TRBD1 or TRBD2 (5 bases each). Deletions cut 3 bases from V and 1 base from J, with 13 bases between. CDR1 is SGHTS and CDR2 is YDEGEE in the germline V gene. The CDR3 consists of 15 residues. In nucleotides, the CDR3 is TGTGCCAGCAGCTCAAGGGGCGGAGGCCAAGAGACCCAGTACTTC. Residues: CASSSRGGGQETQYF.

The chain has TRBV29-1 and TRBJ2-7; 8 nucleotides line up with TRBD1. With V trimmed by 7 bases and J by 4 bases, 9 bases remained unmatched. Germline loops: CDR1 SQVTM, CDR2 ANQGSEA. This CDR3 has 13 residues. CDR3 coding DNA: TGCAGCGCCCTTGGCCAGGGGGCTTACGAGCAGTACTTC. This encodes CSALGQGAYEQYF.

This clone was found a few times. The CDR3 nucleotides read TGCGCCAGCAGCCAAGCGTTAGCGGGCTCCTACAATGAGCAGTTCTTC. Translation: CASSQALAGSYNEQFF. The chain combines TRBV4-3 with TRBJ2-1; 7 bases fit TRBD2. There are 16 residues in the CDR3. Germline values: CDR1 LGHNA, CDR2 YSLEER. After removal of 1 base from V and 0 bases from J, the junction contained 3 bases not matched to a gene.

CDR3 sequence (DNA): TGCAGCTTCAGTGGGACTCCAGCGAGCTCCTACAATGAGCAGTTCTTC. It specifies CSFSGTPASSYNEQFF. The genes are TRBV29-1 and TRBJ2-1, with TRBD2 as a possible D gene (6 bases). The germline V gene encodes CDR1 SQVTM and CDR2 ANQGSEA. The ends were cut back, 8 bases at V and 0 bases at J, with 20 bases in the middle. The CDR3 covers 16 residues.

In DNA, the CDR3 is TGTGCCAGCAGCCCCGCTAGTCGCGAGCAGTACTTC. Translated, it gives CASSPASREQYF. The chain couples TRBV7-9 to TRBJ2-7; D gene ambiguous. The CDR3 has 12 residues. Germline V gene data show CDR1 as SEHNR and CDR2 as FQNEAQ (reference sequence). V was cut by 5 bases and J by 6 bases, with 11 bases left in between.

The chain has TRBV15 and TRBJ1-2; D remains unclear. The CDR3 totals 14 residues. V shed 1 base and J shed 6 bases, with 12 bases lying between them. Germline CDR1 is LNHNV and CDR2 is YYDKDF (reference sequence). The CDR3 reads CATSRVHSLDGYTF. CDR3 sequence (DNA): TGTGCCACCAGCAGAGTACACTCTTTGGATGGCTACACCTTC.

The CDR3 sequence: CASSLPLRVAGGLYEQFF. The CDR3 DNA follows: TGTGCCAGCAGTTTACCCCTTCGGGTAGCGGGAGGATTATATGAGCAGTTCTTC. J is TRBJ2-1 and V is TRBV27, with TRBD2 matching 10 bases. V lost 2 bases and J lost 8; bases outside the gene matches: 15. The CDR3 contains 18 residues. Germline V gene data show CDR1 as MNHEY and CDR2 as SMNVEV (reference sequence).

The chain couples TRBV28 to TRBJ1-4; no clear D. The ends were cut back, 7 bases at V and 7 bases at J, with 25 bases in the middle. Per the germline V gene, CDR1 is MDHEN and CDR2 is SYDVKM. The length of the CDR3 is 17 residues. The CDR3 DNA reads as TGTGCCAGCACCGACCGGGCATCTTCTCCTTGGGGTGAAAAACTGTTTTTT. This encodes CASTDRASSPWGEKLFF.

CDR3 nucleotide sequence: TGCGCCAGCAGCCACGACATGAGCTCCTACGAGCAGTACTTC. As protein: CASSHDMSSYEQYF. The V and J genes are TRBV4-1 and TRBJ2-7; no clear D. This CDR3 comprises 14 residues. V was trimmed by 3 bases and J by 0 bases, leaving 9 bases between them. Germline CDR1 and CDR2: MGHRA and YSYEKL.

This chain connects TRBV5-1 to TRBJ2-5; TRBD2 agrees at 8 bases. The CDR3 is 14 residues long. V dropped 4 bases and J dropped 2; count of bases not matched to a gene: 4. In germline, CDR1 is SGHRS, CDR2 YFSETQ. CDR3 loop: CASSGEREQETQYF. The CDR3 DNA reads as TGCGCCAGCAGCGGTGAGCGGGAGCAAGAGACCCAGTACTTC.

This clone was seen a handful of times. The chain couples TRBV6-5 to TRBJ2-2; 8 bases fit TRBD2. This CDR3 is built from 14 residues. V trimming: 6 bases; J trimming: 6 bases; junction bases outside the gene matches: 6. CDR1 MNHEY and CDR2 SVGAGI come from the germline V gene. The CDR3 region is CASRPGLGAGELFF. CDR3 bases: TGTGCCAGCAGGCCGGGACTAGGGGCCGGGGAGCTGTTTTTT.

V usage is TRBV19 and J usage is TRBJ2-2, with D possibly being TRBD2 (6 bases). V lost 11 bases and J lost 6, with 19 bases in between. This CDR3 comprises 14 residues. From germline, CDR1 is LNHDA and CDR2 SQIVND (reference sequence). The CDR3 is CASDAGGYPGELFF. CDR3 nucleotides: TGTGCCTCAGACGCAGGAGGGTACCCCGGGGAGCTGTTTTTT.

This chain uses TRBV27 with TRBJ1-3, with no clear D. The CDR3 extends over 14 amino acids. V lost 8 bases and J 2 bases, leaving 13 bases between the germline ends. The V gene's germline CDR1 is MNHEY and CDR2 SMNVEV (reference sequence). CDR3 nucleotide sequence: TGTGCCAGCGCCAAACCAGGAACTGGAAACACCATATATTTT. Translation: CASAKPGTGNTIYF.

This clone was counted a few times. This rearrangement joins TRBV28 to TRBJ2-7; no firm D call. CDR3 length: 14 amino acids. V lost 7 bases, J lost 3 bases, and 16 bases lay in between. Germline V gene data show CDR1 as MDHEN and CDR2 as SYDVKM. The CDR3 sequence: CASTAVGFSYEQYF. The DNA for the CDR3 is TGTGCCAGCACCGCCGTAGGGTTCAGCTACGAGCAGTACTTC. Complete variable domain (other parts from reference TRBV28 and TRBJ2-7): DVKVTQSSRYLVKRTGEKVFLECVQDMDHENMFWYRQDPGLGLRLIYFSYDVKMKEKGDIPEGYSVSREKKERFSLILESASTNQTSMYLCASTAVGFSYEQYFGPGTRLTVT.

The chain carries TRBV6-5 and TRBJ2-7; D is unclear. Trimming removed 2 bases at V and 3 bases at J, with 11 bases between. The CDR3 runs to 14 residues. Per germline, CDR1 MNHEY and CDR2 SVGAGI. As DNA, the CDR3 is TGTGCCAGCAGTTACGGGGTGGGAAACTACGAGCAGTACTTC. Its translation is CASSYGVGNYEQYF.

The chain carries TRBV27 and TRBJ2-4; the D is unclear. This CDR3 spans 11 amino acids. V was clipped by 6 bases and J by 9 bases, with 9 bases between them. From germline, CDR1 is MNHEY and CDR2 SMNVEV (reference sequence). This chain's CDR3 is CASSRWGIQYF. CDR3 nucleotides: TGTGCCAGCAGCCGGTGGGGCATTCAGTACTTC.

V usage is TRBV9 and J usage is TRBJ1-2; D remains unclear. The CDR3 runs to 13 residues. Trimming took 6 bases from V and 6 from J, leaving 15 bases between them. Germline loops: CDR1 SGDLS, CDR2 YYNGEE. The CDR3 region is CASTTGGGHGYTF. The DNA of the CDR3 is TGTGCCAGCACCACGGGAGGAGGACATGGCTACACCTTC.